This T cell receptor (beta chain) was found in a study of T-cell reconstitution after alpha-beta-depleted transplantation in children. General study results and limits: Recipient T cells and thymic progenitors that survived were the source of the high TCRbeta diversity seen at day 60 in some patients. Approximately two months post-transplant, alpha-beta T cells reportedly originated from several hundred expanded graft clones. A year post-transplant, T-cell counts and diversity derived mostly from newly produced T cells.

Comments on this clonotype: Antigen specificity is unknown.

V lost 1 base, J lost 6 bases, and 10 bases lay in between. CDR1 SGHRS and CDR2 YFSETQ come from the germline V gene. CDR3 length equals 14 residues. Library preparation (for TCRbeta) was performed with unique molecular identifiers. TCRdb fed the PCR reads into MiXCR, producing one record per CDR3 protein. Found here are about 250,000 distinct CDR3 sequences, approximately 24% of them singletons; the top ten hold 4.5% to 5.5%. The V and J genes are TRBV5-1 and TRBJ2-2; no clear D. This clonotype was obtained from a female patient aged 2 to 10 who had a stem cell transplant for congenital amegakaryocytic thrombocytopenia, so the T cells may come from the graft donor. This sample comprised PBMCs, mostly from graft donor cells, obtained 360 days after TCRalphabeta/CD19-depleted stem cell transplant. The CDR3 spells CASSLLPNPGELFF. As DNA, the CDR3 is TGCGCCAGCAGCTTGTTACCCAACCCCGGGGAGCTGTTTTTT. Looking up the rest from reference TRBV5-1 and TRBJ2-2 gives the full variable domain: KAGVTQTPRYLIKTRGQQVTLSCSPISGHRSVSWYQQTPGQGLQFLFEYFSETQRNKGNFPGRFSGRQFSNSRSEMNVSTLELGDSALYLCASSLLPNPGELFFGEGSRLTVL.